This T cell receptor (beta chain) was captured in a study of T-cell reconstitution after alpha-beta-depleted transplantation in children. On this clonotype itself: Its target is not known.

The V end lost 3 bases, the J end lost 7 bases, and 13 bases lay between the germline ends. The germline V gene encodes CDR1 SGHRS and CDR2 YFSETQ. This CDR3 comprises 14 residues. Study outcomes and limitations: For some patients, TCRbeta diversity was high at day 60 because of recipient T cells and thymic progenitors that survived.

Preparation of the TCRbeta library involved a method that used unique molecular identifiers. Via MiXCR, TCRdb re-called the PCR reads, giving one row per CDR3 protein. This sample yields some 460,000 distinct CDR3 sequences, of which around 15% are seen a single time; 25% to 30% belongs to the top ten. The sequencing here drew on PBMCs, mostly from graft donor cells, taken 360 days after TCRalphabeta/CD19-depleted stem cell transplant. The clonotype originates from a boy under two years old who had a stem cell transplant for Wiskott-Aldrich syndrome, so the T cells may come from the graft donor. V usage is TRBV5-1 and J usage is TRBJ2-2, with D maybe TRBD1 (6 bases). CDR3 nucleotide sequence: TGCGCCAGCAGCTCGACAGGAAATGGCGGGGAGCTGTTTTTT. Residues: CASSSTGNGGELFF.